The sequence of this T cell receptor beta chain was determined in a study of cytomegalovirus exposure and HLA in healthy donors. Notes on the study in general: A later analysis by the authors found several of the most significant clusters apparently linked to common viral pathogens. V- and J-gene trimming in TCR beta was tied to a missense DCLRE1C variant by an analysis performed later.

The PCR was carried out with 60 Vbeta primers and 13 Jbeta primers. Produced via immunoSEQ multiplex PCR; TCRdb's table is partial and in-frame only. The sample yields 95,000 to 130,000 clones, around a tenth seen once. In its sample, this clone was seen a few times. Its antigen is currently unknown. This sequence originates from a man aged 25-45 years in good health and CMV-seronegative. The sequenced material came from PBMCs.

Written as DNA, the CDR3 is TGTGCCAGCAGTGAGGGGGCCAATCAGCCCCAGCATTTT. Translation gives CASSEGANQPQHF. The chain combines TRBV6-5 with TRBJ1-5; 7 bases match TRBD1. Germline CDR1 reads MNHEY; CDR2 reads SVGAGI. The CDR3 consists of 13 residues. V gave up 5 bases and J gave up 3 bases; unmatched junction bases: 1.